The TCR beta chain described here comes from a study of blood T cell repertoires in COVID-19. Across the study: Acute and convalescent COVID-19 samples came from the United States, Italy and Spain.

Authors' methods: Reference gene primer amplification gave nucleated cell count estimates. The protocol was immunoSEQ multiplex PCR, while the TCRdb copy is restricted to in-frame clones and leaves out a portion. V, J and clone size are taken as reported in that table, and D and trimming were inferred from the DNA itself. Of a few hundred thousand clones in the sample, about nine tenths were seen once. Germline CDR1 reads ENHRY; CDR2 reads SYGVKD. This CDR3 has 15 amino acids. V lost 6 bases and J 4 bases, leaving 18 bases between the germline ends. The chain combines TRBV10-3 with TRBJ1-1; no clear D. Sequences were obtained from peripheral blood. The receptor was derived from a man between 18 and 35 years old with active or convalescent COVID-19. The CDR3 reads CAIREPSGTITEAFF. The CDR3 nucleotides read TGTGCCATCAGAGAGCCGTCTGGTACTATCACTGAAGCTTTCTTT.